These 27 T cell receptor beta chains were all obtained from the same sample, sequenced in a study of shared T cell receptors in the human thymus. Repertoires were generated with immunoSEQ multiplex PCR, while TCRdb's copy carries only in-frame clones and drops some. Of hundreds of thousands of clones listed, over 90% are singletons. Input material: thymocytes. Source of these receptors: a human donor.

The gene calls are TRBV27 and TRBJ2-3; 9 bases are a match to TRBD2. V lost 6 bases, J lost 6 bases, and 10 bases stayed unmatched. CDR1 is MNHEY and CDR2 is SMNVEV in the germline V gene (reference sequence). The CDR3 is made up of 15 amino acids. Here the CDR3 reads CASSLGTSSVDTQYF. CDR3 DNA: TGTGCCAGCAGCCTCGGGACTAGCAGTGTCGATACGCAGTATTTT.

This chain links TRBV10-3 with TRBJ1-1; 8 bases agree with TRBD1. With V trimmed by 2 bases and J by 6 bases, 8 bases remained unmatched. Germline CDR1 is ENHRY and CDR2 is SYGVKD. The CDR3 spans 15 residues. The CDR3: CAISEGGQVGPEAFF. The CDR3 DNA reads TGTGCCATCAGTGAGGGGGGACAGGTCGGTCCTGAAGCTTTCTTT.

The CDR3: CASSLAVDPGEQYF. CDR3 DNA sequence: TGTGCCAGCAGCTTGGCAGTGGACCCTGGGGAGCAGTACTTC. The rearrangement joins TRBV13 to TRBJ2-7; D call uncertain. Germline loops: CDR1 PRHDT, CDR2 FYEKMQ (reference sequence). This CDR3 has 14 amino acids. V was clipped by 3 bases and J by 7 bases, with 16 bases between them. The full variable domain, rest sourced from reference TRBV13 and TRBJ2-7, is AAGVIQSPRHLIKEKRETATLKCYPIPRHDTVYWYQQGPGQDPQFLISFYEKMQSDKGSIPDRFSAQQFSDYHSELNMSSLELGDSALYFCASSLAVDPGEQYFGPGTRLTVT.

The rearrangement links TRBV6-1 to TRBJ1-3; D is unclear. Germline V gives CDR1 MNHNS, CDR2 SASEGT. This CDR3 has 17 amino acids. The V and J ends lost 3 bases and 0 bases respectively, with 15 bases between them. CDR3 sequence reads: CASSEEGPGGSGNTIYF. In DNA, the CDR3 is TGTGCCAGCAGTGAGGAAGGGCCGGGCGGCTCTGGAAACACCATATATTTT.

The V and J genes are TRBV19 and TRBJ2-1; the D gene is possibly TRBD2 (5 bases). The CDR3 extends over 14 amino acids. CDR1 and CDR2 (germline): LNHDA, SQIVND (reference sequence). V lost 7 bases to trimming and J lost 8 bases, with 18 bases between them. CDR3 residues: CASNRRVGGYEQFF. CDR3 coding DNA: TGTGCCAGTAACCGAAGAGTTGGCGGGTATGAGCAGTTCTTC.

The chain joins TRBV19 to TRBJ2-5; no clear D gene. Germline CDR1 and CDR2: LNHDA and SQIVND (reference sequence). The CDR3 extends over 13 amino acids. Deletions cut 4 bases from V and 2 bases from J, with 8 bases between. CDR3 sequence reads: CASSTFFQETQYF. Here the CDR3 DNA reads TGTGCCAGTAGTACGTTTTTTCAAGAGACCCAGTACTTC. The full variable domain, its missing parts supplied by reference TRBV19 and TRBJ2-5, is DGGITQSPKYLFRKEGQNVTLSCEQNLNHDAMYWYRQDPGQGLRLIYYSQIVNDFQKGDIAEGYSVSREKKESFPLTVTSAQKNPTAFYLCASSTFFQETQYFGPGTRLLVL.

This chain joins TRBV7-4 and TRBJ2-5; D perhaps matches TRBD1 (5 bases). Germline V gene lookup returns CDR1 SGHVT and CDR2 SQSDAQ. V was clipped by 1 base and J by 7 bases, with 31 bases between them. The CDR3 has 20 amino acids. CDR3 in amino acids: CASSLVDRPPRDQGYRTQYF. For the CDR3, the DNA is TGTGCCAGCAGCTTAGTCGACAGACCCCCAAGAGACCAAGGGTACCGGACCCAGTACTTC.

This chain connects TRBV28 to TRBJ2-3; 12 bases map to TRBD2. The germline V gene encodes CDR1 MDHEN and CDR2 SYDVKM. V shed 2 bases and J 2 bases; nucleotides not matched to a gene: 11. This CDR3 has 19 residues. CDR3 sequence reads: CASSLAWASGRAPTDTQYF. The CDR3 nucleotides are TGTGCCAGCAGTTTAGCCTGGGCTAGCGGGAGGGCCCCCACAGATACGCAGTATTTT. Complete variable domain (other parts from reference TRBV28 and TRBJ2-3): DVKVTQSSRYLVKRTGEKVFLECVQDMDHENMFWYRQDPGLGLRLIYFSYDVKMKEKGDIPEGYSVSREKKERFSLILESASTNQTSMYLCASSLAWASGRAPTDTQYFGPGTRLTVL.

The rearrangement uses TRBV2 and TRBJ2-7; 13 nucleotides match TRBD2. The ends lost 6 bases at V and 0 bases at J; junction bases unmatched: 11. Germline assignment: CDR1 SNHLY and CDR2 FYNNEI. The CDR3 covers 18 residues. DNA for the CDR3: TGTGCCAGCAGCTCGGGACTAGCGGGACTAACCCTCTCCTACGAGCAGTACTTC. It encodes CASSSGLAGLTLSYEQYF.

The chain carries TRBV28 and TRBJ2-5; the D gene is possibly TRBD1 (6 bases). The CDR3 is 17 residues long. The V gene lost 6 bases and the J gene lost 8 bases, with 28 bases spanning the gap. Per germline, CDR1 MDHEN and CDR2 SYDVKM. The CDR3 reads CASSQTTGHPPHGTQYF. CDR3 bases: TGTGCCAGCAGCCAAACTACGGGACACCCACCCCACGGAACCCAGTACTTC.

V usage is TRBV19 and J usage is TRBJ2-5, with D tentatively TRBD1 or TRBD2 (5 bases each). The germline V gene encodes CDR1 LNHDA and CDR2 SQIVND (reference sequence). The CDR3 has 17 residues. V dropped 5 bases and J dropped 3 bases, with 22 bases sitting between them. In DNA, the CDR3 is TGTGCCAGTAGTTCCCACCCGGGACGCCTCACCAAAGAGACCCAGTACTTC. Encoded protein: CASSSHPGRLTKETQYF.

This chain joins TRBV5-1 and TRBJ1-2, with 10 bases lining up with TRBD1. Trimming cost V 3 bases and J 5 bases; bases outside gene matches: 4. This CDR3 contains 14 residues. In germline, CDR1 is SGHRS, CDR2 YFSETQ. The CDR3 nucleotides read TGCGCCAGCAGCTGGGGACAGGGGATTTATGGCTACACCTTC. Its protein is CASSWGQGIYGYTF.

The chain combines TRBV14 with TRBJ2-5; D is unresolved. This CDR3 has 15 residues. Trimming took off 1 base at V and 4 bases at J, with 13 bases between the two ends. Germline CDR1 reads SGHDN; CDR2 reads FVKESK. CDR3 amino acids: CASSQVKGWGETQYF. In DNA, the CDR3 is TGTGCCAGCAGCCAAGTTAAGGGTTGGGGAGAGACCCAGTACTTC.

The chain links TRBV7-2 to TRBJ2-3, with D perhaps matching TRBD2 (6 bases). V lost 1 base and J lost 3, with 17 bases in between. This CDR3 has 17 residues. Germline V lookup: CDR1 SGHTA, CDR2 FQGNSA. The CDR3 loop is CASSLGMIRDSTDTQYF. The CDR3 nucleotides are TGTGCCAGCAGCTTAGGAATGATCAGGGACTCTACAGATACGCAGTATTTT.

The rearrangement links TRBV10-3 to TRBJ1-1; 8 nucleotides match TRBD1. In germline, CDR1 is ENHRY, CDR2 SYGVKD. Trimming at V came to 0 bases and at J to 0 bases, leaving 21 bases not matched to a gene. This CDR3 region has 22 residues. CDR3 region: CAISESDLQYTDRGPMNTEAFF. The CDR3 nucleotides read TGTGCCATCAGTGAGTCCGACTTACAATACACCGACAGGGGTCCGATGAACACTGAAGCTTTCTTT.

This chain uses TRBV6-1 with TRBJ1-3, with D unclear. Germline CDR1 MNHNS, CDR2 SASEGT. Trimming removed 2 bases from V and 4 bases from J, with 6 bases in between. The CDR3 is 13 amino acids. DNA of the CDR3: TGTGCCAGCAGTGAACTCGGGGGAAACACCATATATTTT. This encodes CASSELGGNTIYF.

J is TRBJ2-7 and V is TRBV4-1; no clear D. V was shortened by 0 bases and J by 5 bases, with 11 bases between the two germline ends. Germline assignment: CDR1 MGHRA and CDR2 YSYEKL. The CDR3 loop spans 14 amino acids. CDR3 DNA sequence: TGCGCCAGCAGCCAAGATCTTCATGGCGACGAGCAGTACTTC. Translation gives CASSQDLHGDEQYF.

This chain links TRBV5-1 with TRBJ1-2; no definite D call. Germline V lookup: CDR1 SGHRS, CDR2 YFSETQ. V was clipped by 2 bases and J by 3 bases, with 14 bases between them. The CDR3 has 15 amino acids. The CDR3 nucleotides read TGCGCCAGCAGCTTTAAGAGGTGTGGGGACTATGGCTACACCTTC. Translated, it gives CASSFKRCGDYGYTF.

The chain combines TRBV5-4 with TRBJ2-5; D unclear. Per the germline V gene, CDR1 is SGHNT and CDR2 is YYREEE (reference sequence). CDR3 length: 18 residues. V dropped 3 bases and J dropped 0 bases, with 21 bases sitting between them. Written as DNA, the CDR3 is TGTGCCAGCAGCTGGAAAGGAGCGCAAAACCCGTACCAAGAGACCCAGTACTTC. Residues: CASSWKGAQNPYQETQYF.

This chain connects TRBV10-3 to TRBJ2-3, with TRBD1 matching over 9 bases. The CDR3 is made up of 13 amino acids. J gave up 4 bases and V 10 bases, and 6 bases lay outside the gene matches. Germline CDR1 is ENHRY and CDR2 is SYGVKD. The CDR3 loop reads CATGQGQPDTQYF. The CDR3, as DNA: TGTGCCACCGGACAGGGGCAGCCAGATACGCAGTATTTT.

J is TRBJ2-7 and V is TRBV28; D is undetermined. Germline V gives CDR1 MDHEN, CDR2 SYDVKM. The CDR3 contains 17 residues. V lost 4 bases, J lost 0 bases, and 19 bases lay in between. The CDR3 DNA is TGTGCCAGCAGTTCCCCGGGTTGCAGGTGGTACTCCTACGAGCAGTACTTC. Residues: CASSSPGCRWYSYEQYF.

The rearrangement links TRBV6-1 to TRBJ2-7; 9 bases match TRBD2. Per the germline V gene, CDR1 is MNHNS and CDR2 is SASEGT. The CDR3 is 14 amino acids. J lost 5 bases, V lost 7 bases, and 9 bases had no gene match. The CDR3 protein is CASKREVGGNEQYF. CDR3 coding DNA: TGTGCCAGCAAGCGGGAGGTGGGAGGGAACGAGCAGTACTTC.

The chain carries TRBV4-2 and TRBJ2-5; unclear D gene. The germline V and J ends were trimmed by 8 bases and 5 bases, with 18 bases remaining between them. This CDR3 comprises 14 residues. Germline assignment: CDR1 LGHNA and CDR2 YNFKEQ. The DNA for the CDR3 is TGTGCCAGCCGCGATGACTCAGAAGCGGAGACCCAGTACTTC. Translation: CASRDDSEAETQYF.

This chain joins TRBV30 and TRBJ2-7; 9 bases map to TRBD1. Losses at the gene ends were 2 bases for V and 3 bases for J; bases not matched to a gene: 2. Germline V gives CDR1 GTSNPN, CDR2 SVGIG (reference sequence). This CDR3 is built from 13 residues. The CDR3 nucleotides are TGTGCCTGGAGTAAGGGACAGGGCTACGAGCAGTACTTC. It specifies CAWSKGQGYEQYF.

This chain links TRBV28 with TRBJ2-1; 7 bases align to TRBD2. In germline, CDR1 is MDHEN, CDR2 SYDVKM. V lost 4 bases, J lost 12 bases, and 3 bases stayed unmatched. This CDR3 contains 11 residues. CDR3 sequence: CASSSGTMQFF. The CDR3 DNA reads TGTGCCAGCAGTTCCGGGACTATGCAGTTCTTC.

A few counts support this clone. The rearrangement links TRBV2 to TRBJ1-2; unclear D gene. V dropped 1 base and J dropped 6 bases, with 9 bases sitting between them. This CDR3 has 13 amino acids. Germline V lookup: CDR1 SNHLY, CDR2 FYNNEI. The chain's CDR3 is CASSEEQPHGYTF. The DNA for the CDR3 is TGTGCCAGCAGTGAAGAACAGCCCCATGGCTACACCTTC.

CDR3 sequence (DNA): TGCAGCGTTTCTCCGGGACTAGCGATTAGCACAGATACGCAGTATTTT. This encodes CSVSPGLAISTDTQYF. The chain links TRBV29-1 to TRBJ2-3; 10 bases fit TRBD2. The CDR3 is 16 amino acids. Trimming took 5 bases from V and 0 from J; bases not matched to a gene: 8. The germline gives CDR1 SQVTM, CDR2 ANQGSEA.